Below, 13 T cell receptor beta chains from the same sample are listed, as sequenced in a study of blood T cell repertoires in COVID-19. TCRdb keeps only in-frame clones here, not all; method: immunoSEQ multiplex PCR. There are fewer than 75,000 clones in the sample; approximately 89% occur only once, and 6.9% lies in the top ten. Sequencing was performed on peripheral blood. The receptors come from a man in his sixties with active or convalescent COVID-19.

The rearrangement links TRBV6-5 to TRBJ1-1, with 8 bases fitting TRBD1. The CDR3 loop spans 16 amino acids. V was pared by 3 bases and J by 5 bases, with 11 bases of the junction left unmatched. CDR1 and CDR2 (germline): MNHEY, SVGAGI. The CDR3 nucleotides read TGTGCCAGCAGTTATAAAAGACAGGGGAGTGGGACTGAAGCTTTCTTT. This encodes CASSYKRQGSGTEAFF.

The rearrangement links TRBV9 to TRBJ2-3; the D gene is possibly TRBD2 (6 bases). The germline V gene encodes CDR1 SGDLS and CDR2 YYNGEE. This CDR3 is built from 17 residues. Between the trimmed V and J ends, which lost 3 bases and 2 bases, there was a span of 19 bases. For the CDR3, the DNA is TGTGCCAGCAGCGACGCATCCGGGACTTTACACACAGATACGCAGTATTTT. It specifies CASSDASGTLHTDTQYF.

This sequence joins TRBV3-1 (or the pseudogene TRBV3-2) and TRBJ1-2, with a weak D call TRBD1 (5 bases). Germline CDR1 LGHDT, CDR2 YNNKEL (reference sequence). The V and J ends lost 2 bases and 8 bases respectively, with 9 bases between them. The CDR3 is 12 residues long. DNA for the CDR3: TGTGCCAGCAGCCAATCAGGGTCCGGCTACACCTTC. Protein sequence: CASSQSGSGYTF.

The chain couples TRBV11-2 to TRBJ1-6; D is perhaps TRBD1 (6 bases). V was clipped by 8 bases and J by 10 bases, with 18 bases between them. Germline CDR1 SGHAT, CDR2 FQNNGV. This CDR3 region has 14 residues. This CDR3 is CASSGTSGFSPLHF. CDR3 DNA sequence: TGTGCCAGCTCTGGGACAAGCGGATTCTCACCCCTCCACTTT.

The V gene is TRBV7-2, the J gene TRBJ1-5; weak D call: TRBD1 (6 bases). CDR1 SGHTA and CDR2 FQGNSA come from the germline V gene. V lost 1 base, J lost 4 bases, and 20 bases lay in between. There are 18 residues in the CDR3. CDR3 amino acids: CASSLDNQGFLGNQPQHF. The DNA of the CDR3 is TGTGCCAGCAGCTTAGACAACCAGGGGTTTTTAGGGAATCAGCCCCAGCATTTT.

The chain is built from TRBV7-9 and TRBJ2-7; TRBD2 aligns across 9 bases. The CDR3 spans 18 residues. CDR1 is SEHNR, CDR2 FQNEAQ, per germline (reference sequence). The junction had 19 bases not matched to a gene; V was cut back by 5 bases and J by 5 bases. Here the CDR3 reads CASSPYRGGAGGVNEQYF. The CDR3 region has the DNA TGTGCCAGCAGCCCGTATCGGGGAGGAGCGGGAGGAGTCAACGAGCAGTACTTC.

The gene calls are TRBV10-3 and TRBJ1-2; D possibly corresponds to TRBD1 (6 bases). This CDR3 has 16 residues. Trimming shortened V by 0 bases and J by 0 bases, and 11 bases separated the two germline ends. Germline V gene lookup returns CDR1 ENHRY and CDR2 SYGVKD. The CDR3: CAISESRGGANYGYTF. CDR3 sequence (DNA): TGTGCCATCAGTGAGTCGAGGGGGGGAGCTAACTATGGCTACACCTTC.

The J gene is TRBJ2-5, the V gene TRBV10-3, with TRBD2 matching over 9 bases. V shed 4 bases, J shed 2 bases, and the junction held 14 bases outside the gene matches. This CDR3 has 18 amino acids. From germline, CDR1 is ENHRY and CDR2 SYGVKD. The CDR3 sequence is CAISAWGGASGDQETQYF. DNA of the CDR3: TGTGCCATCAGTGCGTGGGGGGGGGCTAGCGGGGATCAAGAGACCCAGTACTTC.

Only one count was recorded for this clone. CDR3 loop: CASSLATQSSYNSPLHF. The CDR3 bases are TGCGCCAGCAGCTTGGCCACACAAAGCTCCTATAATTCACCCCTCCACTTT. V usage is TRBV5-1 and J usage is TRBJ1-6; no definite D call. Between the trimmed V and J ends, which lost 0 bases and 0 bases, there was a span of 10 bases. CDR3 size: 17 residues. Germline V gene lookup returns CDR1 SGHRS and CDR2 YFSETQ. Using reference TRBV5-1 and TRBJ1-6 for the parts outside the CDR3, the full variable domain is KAGVTQTPRYLIKTRGQQVTLSCSPISGHRSVSWYQQTPGQGLQFLFEYFSETQRNKGNFPGRFSGRQFSNSRSEMNVSTLELGDSALYLCASSLATQSSYNSPLHFGNGTRLTVT.

The chain has TRBV11-1 and TRBJ2-6; a weak D match, TRBD1 (6 bases). CDR3 size: 16 residues. Germline CDR1 and CDR2: SGHAT and FQDESV (reference sequence). V shed 6 bases and J shed 0 bases, with 12 bases lying between them. Written as DNA, the CDR3 is TGTGCCAGCAGTCCCGGGACAACCTCTGGGGCCAACGTCCTGACTTTC. It encodes CASSPGTTSGANVLTF.

This sequence joins TRBV28 and TRBJ1-2, with TRBD1 as a possible D gene (6 bases). Germline V CDR1 and CDR2: MDHEN, SYDVKM. Deletions cut 11 bases from V and 8 bases from J, with 21 bases between. The length of the CDR3 is 13 residues. The CDR3: CAESPGVGRGYTF. The CDR3 nucleotides are TGTGCCGAATCGCCAGGGGTGGGACGGGGCTACACCTTC.

The V gene is TRBV24-1, the J gene TRBJ2-2; D is ambiguous. This CDR3 is 14 amino acids long. Germline V lookup: CDR1 KGHDR, CDR2 SFDVKD. V was shortened by 3 bases and J by 5 bases, with 9 bases between the two germline ends. The CDR3 DNA follows: TGTGCCACCAGTGATATTGACTGGACCGGGGAGCTGTTTTTT. Protein sequence: CATSDIDWTGELFF.

This chain connects TRBV5-8 to TRBJ1-2, with TRBD1 matching 7 bases. The germline CDR1 and CDR2 sequences are SGHTS and YDEGEE. With V trimmed by 5 bases and J by 3 bases, 4 bases remained unmatched. The length of the CDR3 is 13 residues. DNA for the CDR3: TGTGCCAGCAGGAGACAGGGCTACTATGGCTACACCTTC. It specifies CASRRQGYYGYTF.